This note documents a single T cell receptor beta chain sequence. Per the study methods: By means of reference gene primer amplification, nucleated cell counts were estimated. This table comes from immunoSEQ multiplex PCR, and its TCRdb copy is limited to in-frame clones, with some not included. V, J and clone size reflect that table, while D and trimming were determined from the DNA. Of around 140,000 clones in the sample, 80% are singletons; the top ten hold approximately 3.5%. The data originate from a study of blood T cell repertoires in COVID-19. About the research overall: The United States, Italy and Spain provided the acute and convalescent COVID-19 samples. The cDNA or gDNA used as material had been derived from T cells, B-cell-depleted T cells, or PBMCs.

This CDR3 region has 13 residues. The V gene's germline CDR1 is LGHDT and CDR2 YNNKEL (reference sequence). Trimming removed 3 bases at V and 7 bases at J, with 12 bases between. Material for sequencing was peripheral blood. This receptor was taken from a man between 65 and 79 years old who had recovered from COVID-19. This rearrangement joins TRBV3-1 (or the pseudogene TRBV3-2) to TRBJ2-5, with a weak D call TRBD2 (5 bases). CDR3 DNA sequence: TGTGCCAGCAGCCACCAGGCCGAGGGGACCCAGTACTTC. Translation: CASSHQAEGTQYF.